What follows are 21 T cell receptor beta chains derived from one specimen sequenced in a study of monozygotic twins with inflammatory bowel disease. TCRdb reanalyzed the 5' RACE reads, giving one entry per CDR3 protein sequence and no DNA. This repertoire includes 330,000 or so distinct CDR3 sequences. Material for sequencing was blood. Source of these receptors: a human donor with ulcerative colitis or Crohn's disease, or a healthy co-twin of an affected twin (not recorded which).

The J gene is TRBJ2-7, the V gene TRBV20-1. Germline assignment: CDR1 DFQATT and CDR2 SNEGSKA (reference sequence). The CDR3 covers 14 residues. CDR3 loop: CSARDLAGTYEQYF.

The chain is built from TRBV5-1 and TRBJ1-2; TCRdb's D call of TRBD1 is untestable without DNA. CDR1 SGHRS and CDR2 YFSETQ come from the germline V gene. The CDR3 loop spans 12 amino acids. CDR3 region: CASSLEGEGRTF.

This chain uses TRBV5-4 with TRBJ1-3; the D call of TRBD1 rests on TCRdb alone, since no DNA is present to check it. CDR3 length: 17 amino acids. Germline lookup yields CDR1 SGHNT and CDR2 YYREEE (reference sequence). The CDR3 loop is CASSSAPGTHSGNTIYF.

V is TRBV19 and J is TRBJ2-7. Germline V lookup: CDR1 LNHDA, CDR2 SQIVND (reference sequence). This CDR3 has 15 amino acids. CDR3 sequence reads: CASSAQTPSFYEQYF.

This chain uses TRBV6-6 with TRBJ1-4. This CDR3 is built from 14 residues. From germline, CDR1 is MNHNY and CDR2 SVGAGI (reference sequence). The CDR3 loop reads CASSYRKGYEKLFF.

The genes are TRBV13 and TRBJ1-6. The CDR3 consists of 15 residues. In germline, CDR1 is PRHDT, CDR2 FYEKMQ (reference sequence). The CDR3 sequence: CASSFEGEHNSPLHF.

The chain combines TRBV5-1 with TRBJ2-1; TCRdb returns TRBD1, unconfirmable since there is no DNA. This CDR3 spans 17 amino acids. Germline CDR1 and CDR2: SGHRS and YFSETQ. CDR3 loop: CASSPPPGTEKDNEQFF.

V usage is TRBV6-2 or TRBV6-3 and J usage is TRBJ2-7; there is no DNA to check the TCRdb D call of TRBD1. The CDR3 spans 15 residues. Germline lookup yields CDR1 MNHEY and CDR2 SVGEGT. CDR3 sequence: CASRIWDRGSYEQYF.

V gene TRBV25-1 combines with J gene TRBJ1-1; TCRdb calls TRBD1, which cannot be checked without DNA. Germline CDR1 reads MGHDK; CDR2 reads SYGVNS. CDR3 length: 14 residues. CDR3 loop: CASSGDRVLTEAFF.

The chain uses TRBV6-5 and TRBJ2-7; TCRdb reports TRBD2, a call that lacks DNA to check it against. Germline lookup yields CDR1 MNHEY and CDR2 SVGAGI. The CDR3 length is 16 residues. The CDR3: CASSYSSTQRAYEQYF.

The CDR3 here is CASSPRMTGDTQYF. The rearrangement joins TRBV18 to TRBJ2-3; the D gene TCRdb calls, TRBD1, cannot be checked with no DNA. Germline lookup yields CDR1 KGHSH and CDR2 LQKENI. The CDR3 consists of 14 residues. The whole variable domain, remainder taken from reference TRBV18 and TRBJ2-3, is NAGVMQNPRHLVRRRGQEARLRCSPMKGHSHVYWYRQLPEEGLKFMVYLQKENIIDESGMPKERFSAEFPKEGPSILRIQQVVRGDSAAYFCASSPRMTGDTQYFGPGTRLTVL.

CDR3 protein: CSASAGTARHNQPQHF. The V call is TRBV20-1, the J call TRBJ1-5; TCRdb calls TRBD1, which cannot be checked without DNA. CDR3 length: 16 residues. Germline lookup yields CDR1 DFQATT and CDR2 SNEGSKA (reference sequence).

The CDR3 is CASSWDRTEAFF. The rearrangement links TRBV7-9 to TRBJ1-1; with no DNA, the TCRdb D assignment of TRBD1 cannot be verified. This CDR3 region has 12 residues. Germline CDR1 SEHNR, CDR2 FQNEAQ (reference sequence).

The chain joins TRBV5-5 to TRBJ2-1; the TCRdb D gene call, TRBD1, has no DNA to confirm it. CDR3 length equals 13 residues. The germline V gene encodes CDR1 SGHKS and CDR2 YYEKEE (reference sequence). This CDR3 reads CASSLGGTGEQFF.

The gene calls are TRBV5-6 and TRBJ1-2. CDR3 length: 15 residues. The V gene's germline CDR1 is SGHDT and CDR2 YYEEEE. The CDR3 reads CASSWARVHNYGYTF.

The chain links TRBV28 to TRBJ2-1; without DNA, the TCRdb call of TRBD1 cannot be checked. Germline V lookup: CDR1 MDHEN, CDR2 SYDVKM. The CDR3 consists of 15 residues. This CDR3 reads CASSLGTVPYNEQFF.

The chain has TRBV20-1 and TRBJ2-3; TCRdb lists TRBD1, though no DNA is available to test this call. The CDR3 loop spans 13 amino acids. Looked up from germline, CDR1 is DFQATT and CDR2 is SNEGSKA (reference sequence). The CDR3 sequence: CSAGPGGTDTQYF.

This chain connects TRBV12-3 or TRBV12-4 to TRBJ1-4; TCRdb calls TRBD1, which cannot be checked without DNA. The CDR3 length is 14 residues. CDR3 residues: CASSLSDRGEKLFF.

This sequence joins TRBV3-1 and TRBJ2-7; TCRdb reports TRBD2, a call that lacks DNA to check it against. CDR1 is LGHDT and CDR2 is YNNKEL in the germline V gene (reference sequence). This CDR3 is 14 amino acids long. The CDR3 reads CASSLASGRDEQYF.

V and J are TRBV28 and TRBJ2-1; without DNA, the TCRdb call of TRBD1 cannot be checked. Per the germline V gene, CDR1 is MDHEN and CDR2 is SYDVKM. The CDR3 loop spans 11 amino acids. The chain's CDR3 is CASSFPGEQFF.

The chain couples TRBV11-2 to TRBJ2-7. The CDR3 loop spans 18 amino acids. Germline V gives CDR1 SGHAT, CDR2 FQNNGV. The CDR3: CASSLDLSLGRSSYEQYF.